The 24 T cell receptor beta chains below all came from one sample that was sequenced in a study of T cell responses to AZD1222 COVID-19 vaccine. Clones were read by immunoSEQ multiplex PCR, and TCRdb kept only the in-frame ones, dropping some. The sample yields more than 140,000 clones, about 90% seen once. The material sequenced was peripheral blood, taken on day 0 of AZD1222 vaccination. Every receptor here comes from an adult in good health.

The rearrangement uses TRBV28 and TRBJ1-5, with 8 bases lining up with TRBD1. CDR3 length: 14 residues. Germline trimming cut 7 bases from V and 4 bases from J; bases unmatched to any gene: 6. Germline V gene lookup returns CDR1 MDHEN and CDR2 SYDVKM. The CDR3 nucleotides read TGTGCCAGCACCATAGGACAGGGTAATCAGCCCCAGCATTTT. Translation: CASTIGQGNQPQHF.

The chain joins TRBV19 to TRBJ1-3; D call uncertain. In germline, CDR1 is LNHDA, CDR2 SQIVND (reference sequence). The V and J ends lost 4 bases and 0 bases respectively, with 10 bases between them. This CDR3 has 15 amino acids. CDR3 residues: CASSRVGLSGNTIYF. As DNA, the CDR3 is TGTGCCAGTAGTAGAGTCGGCCTCTCTGGAAACACCATATATTTT. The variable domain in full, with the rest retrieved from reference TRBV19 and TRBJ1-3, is DGGITQSPKYLFRKEGQNVTLSCEQNLNHDAMYWYRQDPGQGLRLIYYSQIVNDFQKGDIAEGYSVSREKKESFPLTVTSAQKNPTAFYLCASSRVGLSGNTIYFGEGSWLTVV.

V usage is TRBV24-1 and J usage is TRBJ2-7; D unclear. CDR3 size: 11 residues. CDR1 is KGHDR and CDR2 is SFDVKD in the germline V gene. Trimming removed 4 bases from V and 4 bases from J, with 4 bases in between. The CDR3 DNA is TGTGCCACCAGTGAGGCATACGAGCAGTACTTC. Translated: CATSEAYEQYF.

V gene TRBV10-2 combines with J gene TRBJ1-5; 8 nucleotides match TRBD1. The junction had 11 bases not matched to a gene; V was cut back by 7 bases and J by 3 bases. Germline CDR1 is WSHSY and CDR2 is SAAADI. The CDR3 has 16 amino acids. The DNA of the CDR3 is TGCGCCAGCATGGACGGGGACAGGAGCCACAATCAGCCCCAGCATTTT. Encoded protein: CASMDGDRSHNQPQHF.

The CDR3 DNA reads as TGTGCCAGTAGTATAGGCGGCGACCTCTCCTACGAGCAGTACTTC. This codes for CASSIGGDLSYEQYF. The chain couples TRBV19 to TRBJ2-7; D call uncertain. Germline-derived CDR1 and CDR2 are LNHDA and SQIVND (reference sequence). Trimming left V 1 base short and J 0 bases short, with 10 bases between. The CDR3 extends over 15 amino acids.

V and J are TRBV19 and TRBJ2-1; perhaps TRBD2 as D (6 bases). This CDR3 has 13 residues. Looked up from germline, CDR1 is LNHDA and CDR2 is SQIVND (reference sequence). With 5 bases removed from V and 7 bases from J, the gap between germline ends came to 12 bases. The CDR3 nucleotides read TGTGCCAGTAGTGGTTTAGCGGTAAATGAGCAGTTCTTC. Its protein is CASSGLAVNEQFF. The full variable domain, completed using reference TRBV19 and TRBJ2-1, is DGGITQSPKYLFRKEGQNVTLSCEQNLNHDAMYWYRQDPGQGLRLIYYSQIVNDFQKGDIAEGYSVSREKKESFPLTVTSAQKNPTAFYLCASSGLAVNEQFFGPGTRLTVL.

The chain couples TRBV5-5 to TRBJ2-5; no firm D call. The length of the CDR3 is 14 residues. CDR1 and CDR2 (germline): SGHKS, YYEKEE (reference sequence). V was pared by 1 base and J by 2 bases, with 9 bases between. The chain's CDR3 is CASSLLRRQETQYF. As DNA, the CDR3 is TGTGCCAGCAGCTTGTTACGCAGGCAAGAGACCCAGTACTTC.

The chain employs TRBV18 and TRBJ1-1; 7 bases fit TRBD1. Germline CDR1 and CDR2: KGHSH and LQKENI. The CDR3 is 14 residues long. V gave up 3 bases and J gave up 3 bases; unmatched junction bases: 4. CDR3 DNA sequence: TGTGCCAGCTCACCTCAGGGGGTAGACACTGAAGCTTTCTTT. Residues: CASSPQGVDTEAFF.

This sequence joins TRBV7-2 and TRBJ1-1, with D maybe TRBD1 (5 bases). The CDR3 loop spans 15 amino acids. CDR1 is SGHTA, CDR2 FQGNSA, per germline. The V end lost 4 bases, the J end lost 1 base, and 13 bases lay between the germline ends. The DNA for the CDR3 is TGTGCCAGCAGCTCCGGTGGGCAGGGGAACACTGAAGCTTTCTTT. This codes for CASSSGGQGNTEAFF.

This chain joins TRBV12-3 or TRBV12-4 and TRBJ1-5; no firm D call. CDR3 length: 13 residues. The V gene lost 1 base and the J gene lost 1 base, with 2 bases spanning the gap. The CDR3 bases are TGTGCCAGCAGTTTAGAGAGCAATCAGCCCCAGCATTTT. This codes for CASSLESNQPQHF.

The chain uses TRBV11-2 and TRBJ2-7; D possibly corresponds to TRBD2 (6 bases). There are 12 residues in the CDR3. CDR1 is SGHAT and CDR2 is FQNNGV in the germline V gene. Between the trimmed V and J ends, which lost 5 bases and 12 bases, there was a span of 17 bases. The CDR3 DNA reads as TGTGCCAGCAGCCCCACTAGCTCTGCTCGGTACTTC. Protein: CASSPTSSARYF.

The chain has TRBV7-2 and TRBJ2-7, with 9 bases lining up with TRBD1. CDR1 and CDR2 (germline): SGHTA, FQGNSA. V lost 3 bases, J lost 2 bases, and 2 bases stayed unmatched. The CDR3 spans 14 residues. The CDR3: CASSLGTGTYEQYF. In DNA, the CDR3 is TGTGCCAGCAGCTTGGGGACAGGGACCTACGAGCAGTACTTC.

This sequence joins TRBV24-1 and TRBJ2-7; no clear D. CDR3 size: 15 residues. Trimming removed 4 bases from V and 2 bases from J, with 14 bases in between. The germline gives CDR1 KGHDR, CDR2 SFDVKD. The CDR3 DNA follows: TGTGCCACCAGTGACCCAAATGTAGGGACCTACGAGCAGTACTTC. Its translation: CATSDPNVGTYEQYF.

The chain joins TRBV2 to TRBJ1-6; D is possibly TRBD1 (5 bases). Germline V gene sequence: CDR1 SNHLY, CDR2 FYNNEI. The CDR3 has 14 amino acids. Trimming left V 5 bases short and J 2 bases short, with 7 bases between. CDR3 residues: CASSPGAYNSPLHF. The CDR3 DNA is TGTGCCAGCAGTCCGGGGGCCTATAATTCACCCCTCCACTTT.

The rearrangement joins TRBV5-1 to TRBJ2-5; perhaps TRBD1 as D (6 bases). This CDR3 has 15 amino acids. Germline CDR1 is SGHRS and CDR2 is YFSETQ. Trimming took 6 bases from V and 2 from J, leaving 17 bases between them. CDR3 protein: CASKSGTLGQETQYF. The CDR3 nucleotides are TGCGCCAGCAAATCCGGGACACTGGGTCAAGAGACCCAGTACTTC. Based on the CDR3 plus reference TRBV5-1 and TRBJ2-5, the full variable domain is KAGVTQTPRYLIKTRGQQVTLSCSPISGHRSVSWYQQTPGQGLQFLFEYFSETQRNKGNFPGRFSGRQFSNSRSEMNVSTLELGDSALYLCASKSGTLGQETQYFGPGTRLLVL.

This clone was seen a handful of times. The chain's CDR3 is CASSRPLGGIHEQYF. In nucleotides, the CDR3 is TGTGCCAGCAGTCGCCCCCTGGGGGGCATCCACGAGCAGTACTTC. V gene TRBV28 combines with J gene TRBJ2-7; D tentatively reads TRBD1 or TRBD2 (6 bases each). The germline V gene encodes CDR1 MDHEN and CDR2 SYDVKM. This CDR3 comprises 15 residues. V shed 5 bases and J shed 5 bases, with 19 bases lying between them.

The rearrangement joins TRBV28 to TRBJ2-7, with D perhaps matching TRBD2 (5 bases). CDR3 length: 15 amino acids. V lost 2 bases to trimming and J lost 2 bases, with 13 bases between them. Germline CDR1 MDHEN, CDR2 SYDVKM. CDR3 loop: CASSLAASWTYEQYF. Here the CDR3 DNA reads TGTGCCAGCAGTTTAGCGGCTAGCTGGACCTACGAGCAGTACTTC.

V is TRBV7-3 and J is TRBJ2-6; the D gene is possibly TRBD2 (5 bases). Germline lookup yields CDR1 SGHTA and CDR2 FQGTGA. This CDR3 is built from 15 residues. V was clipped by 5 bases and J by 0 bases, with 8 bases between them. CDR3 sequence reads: CASSTGFSGANVLTF. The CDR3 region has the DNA TGTGCCAGCAGCACGGGATTCTCTGGGGCCAACGTCCTGACTTTC.

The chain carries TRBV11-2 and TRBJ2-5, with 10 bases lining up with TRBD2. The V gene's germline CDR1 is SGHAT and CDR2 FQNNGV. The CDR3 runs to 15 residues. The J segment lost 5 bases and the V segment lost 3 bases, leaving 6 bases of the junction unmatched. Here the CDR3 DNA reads TGTGCCAGCAGCTTTCTAGCGGGAGCGGGTGAGACCCAGTACTTC. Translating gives CASSFLAGAGETQYF.

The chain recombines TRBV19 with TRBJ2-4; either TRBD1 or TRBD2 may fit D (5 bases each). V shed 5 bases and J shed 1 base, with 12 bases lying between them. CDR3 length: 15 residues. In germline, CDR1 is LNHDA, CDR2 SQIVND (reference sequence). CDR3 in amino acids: CASSWGFGAKNIQYF. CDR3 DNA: TGTGCCAGTAGTTGGGGGTTCGGGGCCAAAAACATTCAGTACTTC.

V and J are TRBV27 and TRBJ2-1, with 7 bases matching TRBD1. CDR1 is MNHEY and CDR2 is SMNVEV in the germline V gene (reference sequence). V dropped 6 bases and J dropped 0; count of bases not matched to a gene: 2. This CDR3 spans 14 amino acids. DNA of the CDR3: TGTGCCAGCAGCCGACAGGGCTCCTACAATGAGCAGTTCTTC. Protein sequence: CASSRQGSYNEQFF.

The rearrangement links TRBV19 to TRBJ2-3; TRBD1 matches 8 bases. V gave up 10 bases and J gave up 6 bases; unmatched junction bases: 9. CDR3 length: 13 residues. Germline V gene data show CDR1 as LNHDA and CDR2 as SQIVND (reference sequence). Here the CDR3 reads CATQDRDGDTQYF. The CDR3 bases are TGTGCCACCCAGGACAGGGATGGGGATACGCAGTATTTT.

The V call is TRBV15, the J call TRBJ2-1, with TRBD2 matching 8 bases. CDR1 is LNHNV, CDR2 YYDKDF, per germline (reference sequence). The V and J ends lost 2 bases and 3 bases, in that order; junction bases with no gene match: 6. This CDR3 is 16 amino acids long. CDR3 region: CATSRKAGVFYNEQFF. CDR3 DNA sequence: TGTGCCACCAGCAGAAAAGCGGGAGTCTTCTACAATGAGCAGTTCTTC.

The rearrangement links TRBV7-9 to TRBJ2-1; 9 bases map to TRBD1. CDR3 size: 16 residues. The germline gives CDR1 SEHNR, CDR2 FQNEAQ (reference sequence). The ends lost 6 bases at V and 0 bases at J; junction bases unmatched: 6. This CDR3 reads CASRGQGRRSYNEQFF. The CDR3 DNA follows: TGTGCCAGCAGGGGACAGGGTAGGCGCTCCTACAATGAGCAGTTCTTC.